This entry describes one T cell receptor beta chain. Its antigen is currently unknown. This sample is part of a study of T-cell reconstitution after alpha-beta-depleted transplantation in children. Germline CDR1 and CDR2: SGHTA and FQGNSA. Trimming took off 8 bases at V and 6 bases at J, with 16 bases between the two ends. This CDR3 region has 14 residues. Preparation of the TCRbeta library involved a method that used unique molecular identifiers. TCRdb re-called the PCR reads with MiXCR, one entry per CDR3 protein. Of fewer than 250,000 distinct CDR3 sequences in the sample, roughly 15% were seen once. Study-level results: Most T-cell counts and diversity one year after the transplant came from T cells that were newly produced.

The sequencing used PBMCs, mostly from graft donor cells, collected 360 days after TCRalphabeta/CD19-depleted stem cell transplant. The origin of this receptor is a male patient between 2 and 9 years old who had a stem cell transplant for acute lymphoblastic leukemia, so the T cells may come from the graft donor. The chain couples TRBV7-2 to TRBJ2-2; TRBD2 is a possible D gene (5 bases). The DNA of the CDR3 is TGTGCCAGCCTAGTTAGCGTGAGGGCCGGGGAGCTGTTTTTT. As protein: CASLVSVRAGELFF.